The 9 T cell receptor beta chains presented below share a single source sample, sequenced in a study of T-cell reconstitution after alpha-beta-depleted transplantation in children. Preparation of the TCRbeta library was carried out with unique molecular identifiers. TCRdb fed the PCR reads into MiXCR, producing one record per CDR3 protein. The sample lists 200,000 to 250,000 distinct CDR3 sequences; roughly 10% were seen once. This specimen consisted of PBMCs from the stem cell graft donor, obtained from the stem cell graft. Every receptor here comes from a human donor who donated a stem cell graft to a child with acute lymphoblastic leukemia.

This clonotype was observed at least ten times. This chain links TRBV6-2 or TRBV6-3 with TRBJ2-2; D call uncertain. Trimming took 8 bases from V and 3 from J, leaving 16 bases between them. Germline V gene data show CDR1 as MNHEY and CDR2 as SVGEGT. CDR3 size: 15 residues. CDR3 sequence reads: CASASVAPYTGELFF. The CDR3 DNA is TGTGCCAGCGCGTCTGTTGCGCCCTACACCGGGGAGCTGTTTTTT.

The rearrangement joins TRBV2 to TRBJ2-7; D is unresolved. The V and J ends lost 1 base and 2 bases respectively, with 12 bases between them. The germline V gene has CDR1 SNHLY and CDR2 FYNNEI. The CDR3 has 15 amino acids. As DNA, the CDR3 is TGTGCCAGCAGTGAAGGGCAGTTCCCTCCCTACGAGCAGTACTTC. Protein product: CASSEGQFPPYEQYF.

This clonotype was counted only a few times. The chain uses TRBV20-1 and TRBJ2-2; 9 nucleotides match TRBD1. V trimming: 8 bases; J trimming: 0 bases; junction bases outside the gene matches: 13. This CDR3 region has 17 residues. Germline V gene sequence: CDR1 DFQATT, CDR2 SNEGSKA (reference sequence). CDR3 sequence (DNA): TGCAGTACTTTTGGACAGGGGACGAAAACGAACACCGGGGAGCTGTTTTTT. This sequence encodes CSTFGQGTKTNTGELFF.

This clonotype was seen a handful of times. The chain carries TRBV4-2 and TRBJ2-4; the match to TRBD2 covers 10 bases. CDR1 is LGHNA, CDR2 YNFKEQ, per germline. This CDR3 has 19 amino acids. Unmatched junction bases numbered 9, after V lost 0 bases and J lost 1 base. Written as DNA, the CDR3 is TGTGCCAGCAGCCAAGATCACGGGACTAGCGAGGCGGCCAAAAACATTCAGTACTTC. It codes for CASSQDHGTSEAAKNIQYF.

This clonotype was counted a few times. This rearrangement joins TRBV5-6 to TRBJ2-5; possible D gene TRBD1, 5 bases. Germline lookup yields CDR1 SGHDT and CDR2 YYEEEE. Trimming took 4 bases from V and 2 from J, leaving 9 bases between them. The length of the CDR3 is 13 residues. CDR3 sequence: CASSPDRQETQYF. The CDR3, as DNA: TGTGCCAGCAGCCCCGACAGACAAGAGACCCAGTACTTC.

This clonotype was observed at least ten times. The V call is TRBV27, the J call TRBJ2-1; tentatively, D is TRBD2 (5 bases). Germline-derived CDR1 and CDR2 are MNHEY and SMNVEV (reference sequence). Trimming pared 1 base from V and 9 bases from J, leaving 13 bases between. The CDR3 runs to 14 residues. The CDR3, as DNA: TGTGCCAGCAGTTTATTTGCGGGCCCTTTTGAGCAGTTCTTC. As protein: CASSLFAGPFEQFF.

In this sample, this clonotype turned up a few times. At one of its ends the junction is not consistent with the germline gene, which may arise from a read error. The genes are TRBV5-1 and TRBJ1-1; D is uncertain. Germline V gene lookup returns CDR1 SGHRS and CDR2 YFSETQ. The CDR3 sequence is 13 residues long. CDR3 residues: CASRLGSNTEAFF. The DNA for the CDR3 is TGCGCCAGCAGATTGGGGAGTAACACTGAAGCTTTCTTT.

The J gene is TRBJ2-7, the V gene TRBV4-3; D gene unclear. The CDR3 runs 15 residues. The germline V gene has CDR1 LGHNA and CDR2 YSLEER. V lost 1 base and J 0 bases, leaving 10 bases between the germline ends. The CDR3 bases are TGCGCCAGCAGCCAAGGTATCACCGTCTCCTACGAGCAGTACTTC. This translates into CASSQGITVSYEQYF.

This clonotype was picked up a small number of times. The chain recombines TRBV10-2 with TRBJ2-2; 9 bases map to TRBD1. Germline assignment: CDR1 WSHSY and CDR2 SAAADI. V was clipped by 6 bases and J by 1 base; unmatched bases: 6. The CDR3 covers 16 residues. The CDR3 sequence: CASSLQGARNTGELFF. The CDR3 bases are TGCGCCAGCAGCTTACAGGGGGCCCGGAACACCGGGGAGCTGTTTTTT.